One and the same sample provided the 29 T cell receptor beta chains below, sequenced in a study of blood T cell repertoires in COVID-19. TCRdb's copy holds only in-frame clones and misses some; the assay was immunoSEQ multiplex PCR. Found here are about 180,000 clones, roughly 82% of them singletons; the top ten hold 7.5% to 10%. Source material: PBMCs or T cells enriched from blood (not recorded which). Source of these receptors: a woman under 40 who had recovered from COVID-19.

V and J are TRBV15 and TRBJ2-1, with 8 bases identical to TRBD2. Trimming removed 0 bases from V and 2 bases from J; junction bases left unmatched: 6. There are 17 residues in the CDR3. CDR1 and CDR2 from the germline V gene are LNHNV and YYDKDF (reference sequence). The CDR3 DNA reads TGTGCCACCAGCAGAGATTCCATGCGGGAGGCCTACAATGAGCAGTTCTTC. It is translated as CATSRDSMREAYNEQFF.

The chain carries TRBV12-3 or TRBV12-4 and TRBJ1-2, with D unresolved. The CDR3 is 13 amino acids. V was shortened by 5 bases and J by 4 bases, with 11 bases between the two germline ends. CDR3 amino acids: CASSLRRGYGYTF. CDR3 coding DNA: TGTGCCAGCAGTCTTCGGCGGGGCTATGGCTACACCTTC.

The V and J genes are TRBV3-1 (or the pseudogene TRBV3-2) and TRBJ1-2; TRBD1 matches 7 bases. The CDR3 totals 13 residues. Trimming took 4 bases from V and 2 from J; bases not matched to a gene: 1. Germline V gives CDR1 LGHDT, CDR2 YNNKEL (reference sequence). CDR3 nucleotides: TGTGCCAGCAGCCGGGGACAGAACTATGGCTACACCTTC. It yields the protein CASSRGQNYGYTF.

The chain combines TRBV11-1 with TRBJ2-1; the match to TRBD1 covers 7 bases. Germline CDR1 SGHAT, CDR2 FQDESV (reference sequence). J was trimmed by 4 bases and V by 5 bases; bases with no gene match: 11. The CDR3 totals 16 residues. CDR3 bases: TGTGCCAGCAGCGAGACCGGGACAGAACCTTACAATGAGCAGTTCTTC. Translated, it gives CASSETGTEPYNEQFF.

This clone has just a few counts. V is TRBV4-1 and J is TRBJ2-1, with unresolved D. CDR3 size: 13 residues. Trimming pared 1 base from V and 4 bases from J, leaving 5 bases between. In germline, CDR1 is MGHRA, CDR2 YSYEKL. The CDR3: CASSQALYNEQFF. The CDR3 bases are TGCGCCAGCAGCCAAGCACTTTACAATGAGCAGTTCTTC.

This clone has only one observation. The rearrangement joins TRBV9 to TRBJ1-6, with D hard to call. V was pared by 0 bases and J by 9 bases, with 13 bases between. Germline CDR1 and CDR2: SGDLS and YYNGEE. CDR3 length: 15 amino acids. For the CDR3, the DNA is TGTGCCAGCAGCGTAGTTCGGGGTTTTGGTTCACCCCTCCACTTT. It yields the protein CASSVVRGFGSPLHF. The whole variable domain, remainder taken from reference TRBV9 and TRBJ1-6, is DSGVTQTPKHLITATGQRVTLRCSPRSGDLSVYWYQQSLDQGLQFLIQYYNGEERAKGNILERFSAQQFPDLHSELNLSSLELGDSALYFCASSVVRGFGSPLHFGNGTRLTVT.

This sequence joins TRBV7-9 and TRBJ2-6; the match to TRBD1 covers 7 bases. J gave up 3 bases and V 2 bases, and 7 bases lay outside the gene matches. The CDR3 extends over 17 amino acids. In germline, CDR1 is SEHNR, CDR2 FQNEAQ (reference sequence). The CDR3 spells CASSLSKTGSGANVLTF. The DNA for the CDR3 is TGTGCCAGCAGCTTATCGAAGACAGGGAGTGGGGCCAACGTCCTGACTTTC.

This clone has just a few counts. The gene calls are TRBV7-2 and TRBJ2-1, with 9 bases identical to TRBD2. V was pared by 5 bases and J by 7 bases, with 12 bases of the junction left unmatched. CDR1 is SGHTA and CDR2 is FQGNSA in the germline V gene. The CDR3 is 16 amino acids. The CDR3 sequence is CASSRARGGRANEQFF. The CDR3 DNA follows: TGTGCCAGCAGCCGGGCAAGGGGCGGGAGGGCGAATGAGCAGTTCTTC.

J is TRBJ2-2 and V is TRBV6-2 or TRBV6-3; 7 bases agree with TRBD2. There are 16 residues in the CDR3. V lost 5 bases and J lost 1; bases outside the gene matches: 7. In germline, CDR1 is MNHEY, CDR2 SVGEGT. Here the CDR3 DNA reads TGTGCCAGCAGTCGTACTAGCGCCGGGAACACCGGGGAGCTGTTTTTT. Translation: CASSRTSAGNTGELFF.

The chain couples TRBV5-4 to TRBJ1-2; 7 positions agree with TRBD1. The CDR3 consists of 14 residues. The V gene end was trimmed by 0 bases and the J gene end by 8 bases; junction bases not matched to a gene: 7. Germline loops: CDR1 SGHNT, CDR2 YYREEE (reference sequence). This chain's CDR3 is CASSLVGGALGYTF. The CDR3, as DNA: TGTGCCAGCAGCTTGGTAGGGGGCGCGTTAGGCTACACCTTC.

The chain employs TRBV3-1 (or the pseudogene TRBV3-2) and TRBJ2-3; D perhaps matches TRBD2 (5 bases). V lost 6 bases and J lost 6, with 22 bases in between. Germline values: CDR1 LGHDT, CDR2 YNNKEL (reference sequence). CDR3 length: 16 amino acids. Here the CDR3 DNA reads TGTGCCAGCAGAGGCCGGGGTAGAGTGTCTCTGGATACGCAGTATTTT. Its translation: CASRGRGRVSLDTQYF.

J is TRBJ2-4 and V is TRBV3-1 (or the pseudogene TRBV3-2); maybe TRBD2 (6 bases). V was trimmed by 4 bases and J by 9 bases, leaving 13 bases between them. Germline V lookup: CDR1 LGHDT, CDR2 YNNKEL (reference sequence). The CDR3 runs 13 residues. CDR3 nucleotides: TGTGCCAGCAGCCGGAGGGGCGAATCCATTCAGTACTTC. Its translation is CASSRRGESIQYF.

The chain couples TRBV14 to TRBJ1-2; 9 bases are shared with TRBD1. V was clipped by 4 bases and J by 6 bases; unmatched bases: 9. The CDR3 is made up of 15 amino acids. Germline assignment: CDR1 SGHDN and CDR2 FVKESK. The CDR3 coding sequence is TGTGCCAGCAGCCCATCCGGGACAGGGTCCGATGGCTACACCTTC. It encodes CASSPSGTGSDGYTF.

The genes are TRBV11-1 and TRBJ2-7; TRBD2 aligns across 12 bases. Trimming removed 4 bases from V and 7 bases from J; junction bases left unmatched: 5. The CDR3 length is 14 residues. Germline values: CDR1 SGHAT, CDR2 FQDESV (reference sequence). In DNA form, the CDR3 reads TGTGCCAGCAGCTCCACTAGCGGGAGGCGAGAGCAGTACTTC. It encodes CASSSTSGRREQYF.

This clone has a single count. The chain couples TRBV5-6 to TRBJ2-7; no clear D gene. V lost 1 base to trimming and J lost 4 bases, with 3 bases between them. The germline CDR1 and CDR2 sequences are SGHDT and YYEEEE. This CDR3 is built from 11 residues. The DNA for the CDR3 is TGTGCCAGCAGCTTGACTTACGAGCAGTACTTC. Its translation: CASSLTYEQYF.

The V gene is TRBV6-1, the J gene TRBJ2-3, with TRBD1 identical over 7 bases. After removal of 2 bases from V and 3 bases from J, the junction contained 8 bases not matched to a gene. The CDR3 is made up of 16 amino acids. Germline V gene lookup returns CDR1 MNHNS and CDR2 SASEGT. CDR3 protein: CASSETDRVVTDTQYF. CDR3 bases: TGTGCCAGCAGTGAAACAGACAGGGTAGTGACAGATACGCAGTATTTT.

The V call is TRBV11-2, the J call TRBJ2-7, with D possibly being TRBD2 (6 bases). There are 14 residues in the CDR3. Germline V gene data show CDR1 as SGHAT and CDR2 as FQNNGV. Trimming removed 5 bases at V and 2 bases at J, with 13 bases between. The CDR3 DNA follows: TGTGCCAGCAGCCTTCCGGGGGAAACCTACGAGCAGTACTTC. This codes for CASSLPGETYEQYF. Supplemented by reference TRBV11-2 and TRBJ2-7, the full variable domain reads EAGVAQSPRYKIIEKRQSVAFWCNPISGHATLYWYQQILGQGPKLLIQFQNNGVVDDSQLPKDRFSAERLKGVDSTLKIQPAKLEDSAVYLCASSLPGETYEQYFGPGTRLTVT.

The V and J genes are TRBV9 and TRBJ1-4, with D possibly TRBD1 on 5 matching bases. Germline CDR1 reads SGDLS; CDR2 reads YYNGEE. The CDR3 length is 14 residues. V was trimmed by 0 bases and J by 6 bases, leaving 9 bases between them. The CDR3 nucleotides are TGTGCCAGCAGCGTAGCAGGGTGGGATGAAAAACTGTTTTTT. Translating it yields CASSVAGWDEKLFF.

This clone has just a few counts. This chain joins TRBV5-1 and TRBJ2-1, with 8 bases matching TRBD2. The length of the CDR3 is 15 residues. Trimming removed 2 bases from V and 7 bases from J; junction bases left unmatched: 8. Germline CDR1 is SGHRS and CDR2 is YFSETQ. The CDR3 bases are TGCGCCAGCAGCTTAACAAGCGGGAGTCCAAATGAGCAGTTCTTC. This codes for CASSLTSGSPNEQFF.

Written as DNA, the CDR3 is TGCGCCAGCAGCTTGGCCGATAGCGGGAGAAGTGAGCAGTTCTTC. Translated, it gives CASSLADSGRSEQFF. V usage is TRBV5-1 and J usage is TRBJ2-1; 9 bases fit TRBD2. The V segment lost 0 bases and the J segment 9 bases; nucleotides outside the gene matches: 7. This CDR3 spans 15 amino acids. Germline-derived CDR1 and CDR2 are SGHRS and YFSETQ.

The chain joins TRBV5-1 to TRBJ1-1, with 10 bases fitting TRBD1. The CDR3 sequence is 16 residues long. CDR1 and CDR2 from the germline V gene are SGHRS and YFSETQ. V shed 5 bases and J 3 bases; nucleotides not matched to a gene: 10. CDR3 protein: CASRSTGGAEDTEAFF. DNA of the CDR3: TGCGCCAGCAGATCGACAGGGGGCGCGGAGGACACTGAAGCTTTCTTT.

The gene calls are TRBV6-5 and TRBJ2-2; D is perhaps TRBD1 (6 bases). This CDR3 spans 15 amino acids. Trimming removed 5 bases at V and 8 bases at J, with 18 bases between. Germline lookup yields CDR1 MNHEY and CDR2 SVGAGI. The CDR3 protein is CASSPTTGHQGELFF. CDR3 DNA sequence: TGTGCCAGCAGTCCTACGACAGGACATCAAGGGGAGCTGTTTTTT.

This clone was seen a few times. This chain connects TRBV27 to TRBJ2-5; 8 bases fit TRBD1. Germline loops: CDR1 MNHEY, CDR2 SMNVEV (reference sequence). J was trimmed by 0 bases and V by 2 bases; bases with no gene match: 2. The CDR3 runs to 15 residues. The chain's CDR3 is CASSLNRGYQETQYF. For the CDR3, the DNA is TGTGCCAGCAGTTTAAACAGGGGGTACCAAGAGACCCAGTACTTC.

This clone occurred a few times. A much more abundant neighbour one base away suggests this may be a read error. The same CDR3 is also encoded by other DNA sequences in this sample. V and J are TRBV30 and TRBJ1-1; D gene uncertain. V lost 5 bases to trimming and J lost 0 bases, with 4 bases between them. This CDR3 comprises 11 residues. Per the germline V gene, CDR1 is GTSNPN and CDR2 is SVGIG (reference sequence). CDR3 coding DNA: TGTGCCTGGGTAATGAACACTGAAGCTTTCTTT. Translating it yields CAWVMNTEAFF.

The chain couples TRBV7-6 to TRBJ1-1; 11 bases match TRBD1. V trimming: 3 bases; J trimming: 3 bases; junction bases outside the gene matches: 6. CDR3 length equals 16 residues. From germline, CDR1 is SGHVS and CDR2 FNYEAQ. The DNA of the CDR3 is TGTGCCAGCAGCTTGGGGACAGGGGGTAGCTACACTGAAGCTTTCTTT. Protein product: CASSLGTGGSYTEAFF.

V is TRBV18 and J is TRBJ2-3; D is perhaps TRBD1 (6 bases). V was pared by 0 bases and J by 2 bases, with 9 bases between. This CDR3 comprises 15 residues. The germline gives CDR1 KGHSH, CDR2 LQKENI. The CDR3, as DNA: TGTGCCAGCTCACCACCGGGGGCCAACACAGATACGCAGTATTTT. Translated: CASSPPGANTDTQYF.

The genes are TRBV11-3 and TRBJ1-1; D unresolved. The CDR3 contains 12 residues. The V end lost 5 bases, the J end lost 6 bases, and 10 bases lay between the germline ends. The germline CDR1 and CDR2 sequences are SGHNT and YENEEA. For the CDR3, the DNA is TGTGCCAGCAGCCTCCACAGCTCTGAAGCTTTCTTT. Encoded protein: CASSLHSSEAFF.

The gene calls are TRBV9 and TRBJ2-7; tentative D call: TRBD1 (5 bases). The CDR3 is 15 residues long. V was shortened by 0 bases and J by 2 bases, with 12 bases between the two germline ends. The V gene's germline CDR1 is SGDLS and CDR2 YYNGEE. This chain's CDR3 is CASSVGYQGTYEQYF. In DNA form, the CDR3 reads TGTGCCAGCAGCGTAGGATACCAGGGCACCTACGAGCAGTACTTC.

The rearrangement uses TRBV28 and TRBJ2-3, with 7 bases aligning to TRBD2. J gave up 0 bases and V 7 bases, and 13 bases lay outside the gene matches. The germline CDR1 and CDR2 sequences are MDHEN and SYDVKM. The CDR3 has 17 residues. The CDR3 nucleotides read TGTGCCAGCACTCAGTTATCTAGCGGCGCTAGCACAGATACGCAGTATTTT. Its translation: CASTQLSSGASTDTQYF.